The 27 T cell receptor beta chains presented below share a single source sample, sequenced in a study of T-cell memory formation after mild COVID-19 (dated by TCRdb to about 2021). To prepare the library, 5' RACE was applied. Sequencing took place on an Illumina NovaSeq 6000. TCRdb took the public reads, trimmed them with fastp at Q25, ran MiXCR for clone calling and kept in-frame beta chains. Duplicate CDR3 protein sequences are folded into a single record with the most common DNA and genes. Across this sample there are roughly 190,000 distinct CDR3 sequences, with around 16% seen only once. Clones ranked in the top ten supply 2.4% of the sample. Material: PBMCs or a T cell subset sorted from them (not recorded which). Receptors were obtained from an adult woman who had mild COVID-19 (a few samples of this study predate the infection). The sample titles of this study are shuffled in the database, so cell type and time point are left out; the donor was told from shared clones.

This clonotype was counted many times. This chain connects TRBV6-5 to TRBJ1-1, with D uncertain. Trimming shortened V by 6 bases and J by 2 bases, and 13 bases separated the two germline ends. Germline lookup yields CDR1 MNHEY and CDR2 SVGAGI. This CDR3 contains 14 residues. In nucleotides, the CDR3 is TGTGCCAGCAGGCCGCACCGGGCTAACACTGAAGCTTTCTTT. It translates to CASRPHRANTEAFF.

The gene calls are TRBV6-1 and TRBJ2-7; TRBD2 matches 7 bases. The CDR3 has 12 amino acids. Germline assignment: CDR1 MNHNS and CDR2 SASEGT. V gave up 7 bases and J gave up 4 bases; unmatched junction bases: 4. The CDR3 reads CASTPGLYEQYF. CDR3 coding DNA: TGTGCCAGCACGCCGGGACTATACGAGCAGTACTTC.

This clonotype was picked up a small number of times. The chain uses TRBV24-1 and TRBJ2-1; 12 positions match TRBD1. Trimming at V came to 4 bases and at J to 8 bases, leaving 5 bases not matched to a gene. Germline assignment: CDR1 KGHDR and CDR2 SFDVKD. This CDR3 has 15 residues. The CDR3: CATSEPGQGAYEQFF. In DNA form, the CDR3 reads TGTGCCACCAGTGAACCGGGACAGGGGGCCTATGAGCAGTTCTTC.

A few counts support this clonotype. This CDR3 is CATAGTTYTGELFF. In DNA form, the CDR3 reads TGTGCCACCGCCGGGACTACTTACACCGGGGAGCTGTTTTTT. The chain is built from TRBV24-1 and TRBJ2-2; 7 bases match TRBD2. After removal of 9 bases from V and 3 bases from J, the junction contained 6 bases not matched to a gene. Per germline, CDR1 KGHDR and CDR2 SFDVKD. The CDR3 length is 14 residues.

This clonotype was found a few times. The J gene is TRBJ2-7, the V gene TRBV4-2, with a tentative D call TRBD2 (6 bases). CDR3 size: 17 residues. CDR1 and CDR2 from the germline V gene are LGHNA and YNFKEQ. With 6 bases removed from V and 0 bases from J, the gap between germline ends came to 21 bases. The CDR3 region has the DNA TGTGCCAGCAGAGGATTGGGAGGCGGCTCAAGCTCCTACGAGCAGTACTTC. Translating gives CASRGLGGGSSSYEQYF.

V and J are TRBV6-5 and TRBJ2-7; TRBD2 is a possible D gene (6 bases). The CDR3 totals 14 residues. Trimming took 6 bases from V and 2 from J, leaving 14 bases between them. The germline CDR1 and CDR2 sequences are MNHEY and SVGAGI. The CDR3 protein is CASRRLASPYEQYF. The DNA for the CDR3 is TGTGCCAGCAGGAGGCTAGCGAGCCCCTACGAGCAGTACTTC.

The sample holds a few counts of this clonotype. V and J are TRBV12-3 or TRBV12-4 and TRBJ1-2; D remains unclear. The CDR3 is 16 residues long. The V end was cut by 4 bases, the J end by 2 bases, with 17 bases between. The chain's CDR3 is CASSSGSFPLNYGYTF. The CDR3 DNA is TGTGCCAGCAGTTCCGGGTCATTTCCACTAAACTATGGCTACACCTTC.

Only a few counts were recorded for this clonotype. Here the CDR3 reads CASIPDRGSRETQYF. Written as DNA, the CDR3 is TGTGCCAGCATCCCGGACAGGGGGTCGCGAGAGACCCAGTACTTC. This chain connects TRBV7-6 to TRBJ2-5, with TRBD1 matching over 10 bases. J was trimmed by 4 bases and V by 7 bases; bases with no gene match: 9. In germline, CDR1 is SGHVS, CDR2 FNYEAQ. The CDR3 extends over 15 amino acids.

The CDR3 nucleotides read TGTGCCAGCATTAAGCGGGAGGGCCATTATGAGCAGTTCTTC. Translated: CASIKREGHYEQFF. The rearrangement joins TRBV2 to TRBJ2-1, with 10 bases fitting TRBD2. Germline V gene data show CDR1 as SNHLY and CDR2 as FYNNEI. The CDR3 runs 14 residues. The V segment lost 7 bases and the J segment 8 bases; nucleotides outside the gene matches: 8.

The V gene is TRBV29-1, the J gene TRBJ2-5; the match to TRBD1 covers 10 bases. The germline CDR1 and CDR2 sequences are SQVTM and ANQGSEA. CDR3 length: 14 amino acids. The ends lost 6 bases at V and 4 bases at J; junction bases unmatched: 8. In DNA form, the CDR3 reads TGCAGCGTAAGGACAGGGGGACAGGGAGAGACCCAGTACTTC. Encoded protein: CSVRTGGQGETQYF.

J is TRBJ2-1 and V is TRBV18, with a tentative D call TRBD1 (6 bases). CDR1 is KGHSH and CDR2 is LQKENI in the germline V gene. The CDR3 has 13 amino acids. V was shortened by 1 base and J by 5 bases, with 6 bases between the two germline ends. CDR3 DNA sequence: TGTGCCAGCTCACCACGGGGGCACAATGAGCAGTTCTTC. Amino acid sequence: CASSPRGHNEQFF.

The sample holds many counts of this clonotype. The rearrangement links TRBV20-1 to TRBJ2-1; TRBD2 agrees at 12 bases. The germline gives CDR1 DFQATT, CDR2 SNEGSKA (reference sequence). The CDR3 contains 16 residues. V lost 0 bases and J lost 2; bases outside the gene matches: 2. In DNA form, the CDR3 reads TGCAGTGCTAGAGAGTCTAGCGGGAGGGCCTACAATGAGCAGTTCTTC. Amino acid sequence: CSARESSGRAYNEQFF.

The J gene is TRBJ1-6, the V gene TRBV19; maybe TRBD1 (6 bases). Per the germline V gene, CDR1 is LNHDA and CDR2 is SQIVND (reference sequence). The CDR3 consists of 13 residues. The V and J ends lost 6 bases and 8 bases respectively, with 11 bases between them. The CDR3 nucleotides read TGTGCCAGTAGGGACAGATGGGATTCACCCCTCCACTTT. Translation gives CASRDRWDSPLHF.

V gene TRBV4-1 combines with J gene TRBJ2-5; 11 bases map to TRBD2. CDR1 and CDR2 (germline): MGHRA, YSYEKL. The CDR3 loop spans 16 amino acids. Trimming removed 1 base from V and 6 bases from J; junction bases left unmatched: 7. The CDR3 DNA sequence: TGCGCCAGCAGCCAAGCGTTTAGCGGGGGGGGAAAGACCCAGTACTTC. Its translation: CASSQAFSGGGKTQYF.

The V gene is TRBV20-1, the J gene TRBJ1-4; 9 bases map to TRBD1. With 3 bases clipped from V and 4 bases from J, the junction kept 0 bases outside the gene matches. Germline CDR1 DFQATT, CDR2 SNEGSKA (reference sequence). The CDR3 extends over 13 amino acids. CDR3 coding DNA: TGCAGTGCTAGGGGACAGGGTAATGAAAAACTGTTTTTT. Translating gives CSARGQGNEKLFF.

The chain combines TRBV5-1 with TRBJ2-7; 8 bases match TRBD1. Trimming removed 4 bases from V and 6 bases from J; junction bases left unmatched: 9. The CDR3 covers 14 residues. CDR1 is SGHRS and CDR2 is YFSETQ in the germline V gene. CDR3 sequence reads: CASSRYSGGGEQYF. The CDR3 DNA sequence: TGCGCCAGCAGCCGGTATTCAGGGGGCGGCGAGCAGTACTTC.

For this clonotype: A much more abundant neighbour one base away suggests this may be a read error. The V call is TRBV5-1, the J call TRBJ2-7; D could derive from TRBD1 or TRBD2 (5 bases each). The V gene's germline CDR1 is SGHRS and CDR2 YFSETQ. The CDR3 runs 14 residues. V gave up 1 base and J gave up 0 bases, with 8 bases separating them. As DNA, the CDR3 is TGCGCCAGCAGCTTGCGGGACGTCTCCTACGAGCAGTACTTC. It is translated as CASSLRDVSYEQYF.

V and J are TRBV6-5 and TRBJ1-1; the D is unclear. Looked up from germline, CDR1 is MNHEY and CDR2 is SVGAGI. The CDR3 loop spans 16 amino acids. V lost 0 bases and J lost 3, with 14 bases in between. The DNA for the CDR3 is TGTGCCAGCAGTTACTCGCGGCTGGGTGTCGACACTGAAGCTTTCTTT. Protein product: CASSYSRLGVDTEAFF.

This chain joins TRBV12-3 or TRBV12-4 and TRBJ1-4; D possibly corresponds to TRBD1 (5 bases). Trimming stripped 8 bases from V and 0 bases from J, with 7 bases between. The CDR3 totals 13 residues. CDR3 sequence (DNA): TGTGCCAGCGCACAGGCAACTAATGAAAAACTGTTTTTT. Translating it yields CASAQATNEKLFF.

The table lists this clonotype with a few counts. The chain carries TRBV18 and TRBJ2-7; D remains unclear. CDR1 and CDR2 (germline): KGHSH, LQKENI. V was clipped by 2 bases and J by 6 bases, with 11 bases between them. This CDR3 has 13 amino acids. CDR3 sequence reads: CASSPGDRSEQYF. The CDR3, as DNA: TGTGCCAGCTCACCAGGGGATAGGAGCGAGCAGTACTTC.

The V gene is TRBV29-1, the J gene TRBJ2-7; TRBD1 is a possible D gene (6 bases). The V end lost 6 bases, the J end lost 7 bases, and 22 bases lay between the germline ends. Germline CDR1 SQVTM, CDR2 ANQGSEA. This CDR3 has 14 amino acids. The chain's CDR3 is CSVAQGGTGWEQYF. The DNA of the CDR3 is TGCAGCGTCGCCCAAGGGGGAACAGGCTGGGAGCAGTACTTC.

The chain carries TRBV29-1 and TRBJ2-3, with 8 bases aligning to TRBD2. Losses at the gene ends were 6 bases for V and 8 bases for J; bases not matched to a gene: 13. This CDR3 spans 14 amino acids. Germline assignment: CDR1 SQVTM and CDR2 ANQGSEA. CDR3 loop: CSVHGRDFLGTQYF. DNA of the CDR3: TGCAGCGTCCACGGGAGGGATTTTTTGGGTACGCAGTATTTT.

Notes on this clonotype: Mismatch with germline at one junction end may stem from a read error. The V call is TRBV12-3 or TRBV12-4, the J call TRBJ2-7; TRBD1 aligns across 7 bases. The CDR3 totals 15 residues. The CDR3 nucleotides read TGTGCCAGCAGCAACCCCCCACAGGGGCCACCTAGTTTAGTATTC. This codes for CASSNPPQGPPSLVF.

This clonotype was seen only a few times. The genes are TRBV20-1 and TRBJ1-1, with D unclear. CDR1 and CDR2 (germline): DFQATT, SNEGSKA (reference sequence). The CDR3 runs 15 residues. Trimming took off 6 bases at V and 4 bases at J, with 21 bases between the two ends. The CDR3 DNA sequence: TGCAGTGCAACTACCGGGATCCCCCGGGGCACTGAAGCTTTCTTT. This sequence encodes CSATTGIPRGTEAFF.

This clonotype was observed a handful of times. This chain connects TRBV5-1 to TRBJ1-2, with 8 bases aligning to TRBD1. Trimming removed 0 bases from V and 6 bases from J; junction bases left unmatched: 4. Per the germline V gene, CDR1 is SGHRS and CDR2 is YFSETQ. The CDR3 contains 14 residues. The CDR3 region has the DNA TGCGCCAGCAGCTTGGACAGGGGGACTCATGGCTACACCTTC. This encodes CASSLDRGTHGYTF.

This clonotype was observed a handful of times. This chain joins TRBV7-9 and TRBJ1-1, with D tentatively TRBD1 (5 bases). The CDR3 spans 13 residues. Germline CDR1 reads SEHNR; CDR2 reads FQNEAQ (reference sequence). Trimming shortened V by 7 bases and J by 0 bases, and 9 bases separated the two germline ends. Written as DNA, the CDR3 is TGTGCCAGCAACTGGGGCCTGAACACTGAAGCTTTCTTT. Protein sequence: CASNWGLNTEAFF.

The V gene is TRBV24-1, the J gene TRBJ2-1, with 8 bases lining up with TRBD2. This CDR3 has 15 amino acids. With V trimmed by 7 bases and J by 5 bases, 9 bases remained unmatched. In germline, CDR1 is KGHDR, CDR2 SFDVKD. The CDR3 bases are TGTGCCACCAGATCGGCGGGAGGTCCGAACAATGAGCAGTTCTTC. This codes for CATRSAGGPNNEQFF.